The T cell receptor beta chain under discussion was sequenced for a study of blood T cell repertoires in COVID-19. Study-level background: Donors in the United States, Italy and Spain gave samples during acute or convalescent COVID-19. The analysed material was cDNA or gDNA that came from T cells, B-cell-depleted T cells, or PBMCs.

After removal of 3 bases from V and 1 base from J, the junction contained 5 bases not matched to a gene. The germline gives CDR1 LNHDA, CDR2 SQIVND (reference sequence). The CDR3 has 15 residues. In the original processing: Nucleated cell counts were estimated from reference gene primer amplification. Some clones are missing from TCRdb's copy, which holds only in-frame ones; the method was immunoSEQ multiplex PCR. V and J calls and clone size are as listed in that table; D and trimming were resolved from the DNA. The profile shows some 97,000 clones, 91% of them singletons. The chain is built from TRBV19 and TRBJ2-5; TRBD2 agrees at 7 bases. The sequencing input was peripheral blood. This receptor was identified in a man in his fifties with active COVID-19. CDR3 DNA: TGTGCCAGTAGTATGGCCGCTAGCGGCCAAGAGACCCAGTACTTC. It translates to CASSMAASGQETQYF.